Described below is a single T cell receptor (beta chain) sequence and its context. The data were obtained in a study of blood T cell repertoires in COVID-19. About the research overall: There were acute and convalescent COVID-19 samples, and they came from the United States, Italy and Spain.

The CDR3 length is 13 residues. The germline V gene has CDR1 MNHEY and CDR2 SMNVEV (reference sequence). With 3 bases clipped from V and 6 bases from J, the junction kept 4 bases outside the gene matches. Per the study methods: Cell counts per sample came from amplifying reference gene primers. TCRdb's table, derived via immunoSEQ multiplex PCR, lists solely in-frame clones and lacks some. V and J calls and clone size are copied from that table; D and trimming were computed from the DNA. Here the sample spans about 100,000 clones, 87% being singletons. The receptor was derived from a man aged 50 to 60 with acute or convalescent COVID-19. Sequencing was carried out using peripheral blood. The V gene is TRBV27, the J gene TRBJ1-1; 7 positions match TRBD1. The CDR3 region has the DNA TGTGCCAGCAGTTTGAAAGGGGGCTCTGAAGCTTTCTTT. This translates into CASSLKGGSEAFF.